This TCR beta chain was sequenced in a study of T cell changes during pregnancy in multiple sclerosis. The CDR3 has 14 residues. Looked up from germline, CDR1 is MNHNS and CDR2 is SASEGT. V was shortened by 1 base and J by 6 bases, with 10 bases between the two germline ends. Libraries were prepared by immunoSEQ multiplex PCR; TCRdb keeps only in-frame clonotypes and omits some of them. The table includes fewer than 55,000 clones, 90% detected once. This rearrangement joins TRBV6-1 to TRBJ1-5; D gene ambiguous. The sequence came from a female donor in good health, enrolled as a control in a pregnancy study. Sequences were derived from peripheral blood, sampled in the second trimester of pregnancy. The CDR3 protein is CASSEDPRGQPQHF. CDR3 nucleotide sequence: TGTGCCAGCAGTGAAGACCCCCGGGGTCAGCCCCAGCATTTT.